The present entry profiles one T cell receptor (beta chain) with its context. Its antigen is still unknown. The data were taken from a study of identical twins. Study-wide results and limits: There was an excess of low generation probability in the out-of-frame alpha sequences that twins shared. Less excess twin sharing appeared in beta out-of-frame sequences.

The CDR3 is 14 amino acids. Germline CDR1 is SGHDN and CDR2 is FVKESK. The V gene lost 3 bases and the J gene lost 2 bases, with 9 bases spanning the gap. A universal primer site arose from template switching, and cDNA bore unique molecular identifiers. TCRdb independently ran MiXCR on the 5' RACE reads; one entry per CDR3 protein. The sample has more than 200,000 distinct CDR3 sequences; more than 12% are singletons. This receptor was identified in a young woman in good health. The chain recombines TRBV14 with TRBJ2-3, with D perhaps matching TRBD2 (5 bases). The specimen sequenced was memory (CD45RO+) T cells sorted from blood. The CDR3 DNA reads TGTGCCAGCAGCCAGCAGCGGCACACAGATACGCAGTATTTT. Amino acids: CASSQQRHTDTQYF.